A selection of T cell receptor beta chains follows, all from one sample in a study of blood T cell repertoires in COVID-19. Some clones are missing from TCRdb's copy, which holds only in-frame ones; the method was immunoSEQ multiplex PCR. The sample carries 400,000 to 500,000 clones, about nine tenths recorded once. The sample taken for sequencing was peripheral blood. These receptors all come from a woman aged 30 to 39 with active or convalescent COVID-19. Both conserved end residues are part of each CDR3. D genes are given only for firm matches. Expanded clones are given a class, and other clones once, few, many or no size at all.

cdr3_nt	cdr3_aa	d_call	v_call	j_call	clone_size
TGTGCCAGCAGCCAAGATACAGGGGGTGGAAACACCATATATTTT	CASSQDTGGGNTIYF	TRBD1	TRBV4-2	TRBJ1-3	once
TGTGCCAGCAGTTGGAGGGCGAACCTTGCCACAGATACGCAGTATTTT	CASSWRANLATDTQYF	-	TRBV6-5	TRBJ2-3	-
TGCAGCGTTGAGGCGGTGGGAGGCTCTGGGGCCAACGTCCTGACTTTC	CSVEAVGGSGANVLTF	-	TRBV29-1	TRBJ2-6	once
TGTGCCAGTAGCGAGGGACTCTATGGCTACACCTTC	CASSEGLYGYTF	-	TRBV19	TRBJ1-2	-
TGTGCCAGCTCACCCTCAGGGGTTGATCAGCCCCAGCATTTT	CASSPSGVDQPQHF	-	TRBV18	TRBJ1-5	-
TGCGCCAGCAGCCCCAGGGTAGCGGGGGCCTTACAAGGCACAGATACGCAGTATTTT	CASSPRVAGALQGTDTQYF	TRBD2	TRBV5-1	TRBJ2-3	-
TGTGCCAGCAGTTACTCGAGGCTAGCGGGTACCGGGGAGCTGTTTTTT	CASSYSRLAGTGELFF	TRBD2	TRBV6-5	TRBJ2-2	once
TGTGCCAGTACCCCTGAGACAGGGCGGAACACTGAAGCTTTCTTT	CASTPETGRNTEAFF	TRBD1	TRBV19	TRBJ1-1	-
TGTGCCACCAGCAGAGATTTAGAGCAGGTTGATGAAAAACTGTTTTTT	CATSRDLEQVDEKLFF	-	TRBV15	TRBJ1-4	-
TGCGCCAGCAGCTCGGGACAGGGGATTCTCTCTGGAAACACCATATATTTT	CASSSGQGILSGNTIYF	TRBD1	TRBV5-1	TRBJ1-3	-
TGTGCCAGCAGCTTAGCCCCGGGACAGGGGCTCGGGGAGCTGTTTTTT	CASSLAPGQGLGELFF	TRBD1	TRBV11-2	TRBJ2-2	-
TGTGCCAGCAGCTTAGTTCTGGGGAGGAAAGAGACCCAGTACTTC	CASSLVLGRKETQYF	-	TRBV11-2	TRBJ2-5	-
TGTGCCAGCAGTGAATATTTGGGCAGCAACTATGGCTACACCTTC	CASSEYLGSNYGYTF	-	TRBV6-1	TRBJ1-2	-
TGCAGCGTTGAAGATCCGAGGACTAGCGGGTACGAGCAGTACTTC	CSVEDPRTSGYEQYF	TRBD2	TRBV29-1	TRBJ2-7	-
TGTGCCAGCAGTACAAACAGGGCCCACGAGCAGTACTTC	CASSTNRAHEQYF	-	TRBV12-3/TRBV12-4	TRBJ2-7	-
TGTGCCAGCAGCTTGGAGACCGGGGGATGGAATGAGCAGTTCTTC	CASSLETGGWNEQFF	-	TRBV5-4	TRBJ2-1	once
TGTGCCAGCAGTGAAGTGGGCCTAGCGGGTGGGGAGCAGTTCTTC	CASSEVGLAGGEQFF	TRBD2	TRBV2	TRBJ2-1	-
TGTGCCAGTAGTATAGAGTTCAGCTACGAGCAGTACTTC	CASSIEFSYEQYF	-	TRBV19	TRBJ2-7	-
TGTGCCAGCAGTACCAACCTGCGGCTGTACACCGGGGAGCTGTTTTTT	CASSTNLRLYTGELFF	-	TRBV27	TRBJ2-2	-
TGTGCCAGCAGCTTACGGGCGGGGGATCAGCCCCAGCATTTT	CASSLRAGDQPQHF	-	TRBV7-2	TRBJ1-5	-
TGCGCCAGCAGCCCAATGGACAGGGTATACAATGAGCAGTTCTTC	CASSPMDRVYNEQFF	TRBD1	TRBV5-1	TRBJ2-1	few
TGTGCCAGCAGCTCCACAGGGGGAGGGCATCAGCCCCAGCATTTT	CASSSTGGGHQPQHF	TRBD1	TRBV7-9	TRBJ1-5	-
TGTGCCAGTACCTCCGGACAGGGAATAATCGACGAGCAGTACTTC	CASTSGQGIIDEQYF	TRBD1	TRBV19	TRBJ2-7	-
TGCGCCAGCAGCCAAGATTCGGGAAGCAATCAGCCCCAGCATTTT	CASSQDSGSNQPQHF	-	TRBV4-1	TRBJ1-5	few
TGTGCCTGGAGCCATGGGGGGACCCAAACCGCTGAAGCTTTCTTT	CAWSHGGTQTAEAFF	-	TRBV30	TRBJ1-1	-